This T cell receptor beta chain emerged from a study of OX40 agonist ivuxolimab in advanced cancers. About the study as a whole: Ivuxolimab was a fully human IgG2 agonistic monoclonal antibody targeting the costimulatory receptor OX40 (CD134). Of the 50 to 55 patients in dose escalation, around 20 had hepatocellular carcinoma, some 15 had melanoma, 9 had renal cell carcinoma and 9 had head and neck cancer. Partial responses were achieved by three dose-escalation patients, of whom one had hepatocellular carcinoma and two had cutaneous melanoma. Intravenous ivuxolimab was administered to patients every 2 weeks at six dose levels: 0.01, 0.1, 0.3, 1.5, 3 and 10 mg/kg. The point of sequencing TCRbeta in the periphery was to test whether ivuxolimab changed TCR sequence diversity and drove clonal T-cell expansion. Prior anti-PD-1, anti-PD-L1 or anti-CTLA-4 therapy was permitted, and checkpoint inhibitors had been received by about 37% of dose-escalation patients. A male proportion of around 83% and a mean age of approximately 60 years, ranging from about 23 to 90, were recorded for the dose-escalation cohort. The monotherapy dose-escalation portion (N ≈ 50 patients) of the phase I ivuxolimab trial is reported in the paper.

Details on this clone: Which antigen it targets is not known. The record has no base qualities; no much larger clone is one base away.

The germline V gene yields LGHNA for CDR1 and YNFKEQ for CDR2. Including the terminal cysteine and phenylalanine, the CDR3 comprises 14 residues. Only the CDR3 region is kept as DNA, spanning 42 bases read in frame from base 1. V is reduced by 4 bases and J by 2 bases, leaving a spacing of 11 bases between them. Broader findings and caveats from the paper: At doses of 0.1 to 3.0 mg/kg, clonal expansion of both CD4+ and CD8+ T cells in blood was seen between baseline and week 6. After ivuxolimab, CD8+ T cells had more expanded clones than CD4+ T cells on average. In the 0.1-3.0 mg/kg groups, partial responders were among the patients with the lowest normalized peripheral clonal expansion, particularly in CD8+ T cells. Antigen specificity was not determined for the clonally expanded peripheral T cells. Low levels of normalized T-cell clonal expansion were also seen in some patients who did not respond.

The trial excluded patients who had a history of autoimmune disease or were on systemic immunosuppression. Peripheral blood for TCR sequencing was collected from all dose cohorts at baseline, on cycle 4 day 1, and on cycle 7 day 1. The samples were taken from a phase I, first-in-human, multicenter, open-label dose-escalation trial of ivuxolimab. The trial enrolled adults with locally advanced or metastatic head and neck squamous cell, hepatocellular, melanoma or renal cell carcinoma. Before TCR sequencing, CD4+ T cells and CD8+ T cells from peripheral blood were sorted into separate populations. For sequencing of the TCRbeta CDR3 region, genomic DNA was extracted from the sorted cells. The immunoSEQ Assay was used for sequencing of TCRbeta CDR3 regions. TCRdb provides this immuneACCESS table in a form limited to in-frame rearrangements. Some clones are lacking; in checked studies, under half of them reflect an unresolved V gene, and why the rest are absent is not known. Here the sample has some 70,000 clones; roughly 85% occur a single time. About 1.3% of the sample rests with the top ten.

The input for sequencing was CD4+ or CD8+ T cells sorted from blood, taken in a trial of the OX40 agonist ivuxolimab. The V and J genes are TRBV4-2 and TRBJ1-2, and the D gene may be TRBD1, 6 bases matching. This TCR was recovered from an adult with an advanced solid tumor such as melanoma, head and neck, liver or kidney cancer. CDR3 region: CASSLSQGNYGYTF. The base sequence is TGTGCCAGCAGCCTCTCACAGGGCAACTATGGCTACACCTTC.